This TCR beta chain was recorded in a study of T cells expressing NK-cell markers. As for the study in general: Seropositivity for HCMV was found in seven of the eight sequenced donors, with one seronegative.

Whole-study results and caveats: Whether expanded NKG2C+ T cell clones were HCMV specific stayed uncertain.

Germline CDR1 and CDR2: SGHTA and FQGTGA. The CDR3 consists of 13 residues. Generation of TCR beta cDNA was performed by 5'RACE template switching incorporating UMIs. TCRdb re-called the 5' RACE reads, yielding one record per CDR3 amino acid sequence without DNA. Here the sample table reports 200,000 to 300,000 distinct CDR3 sequences. A remark on this clonotype: Its specificity is unknown.

The receptor was isolated from a man between 18 and 29 years old in good health. This chain joins TRBV7-3 and TRBJ1-6; TCRdb gives TRBD1 as the D gene, but with no DNA this cannot be confirmed. The sample comprised blood T cells: a sorted CD56 or NKG2C T cell subset, CD4+ or CD8+ T cells, or bulk PBMC T cells (not recorded which). The CDR3 spells CASSPRTGSPLHF.